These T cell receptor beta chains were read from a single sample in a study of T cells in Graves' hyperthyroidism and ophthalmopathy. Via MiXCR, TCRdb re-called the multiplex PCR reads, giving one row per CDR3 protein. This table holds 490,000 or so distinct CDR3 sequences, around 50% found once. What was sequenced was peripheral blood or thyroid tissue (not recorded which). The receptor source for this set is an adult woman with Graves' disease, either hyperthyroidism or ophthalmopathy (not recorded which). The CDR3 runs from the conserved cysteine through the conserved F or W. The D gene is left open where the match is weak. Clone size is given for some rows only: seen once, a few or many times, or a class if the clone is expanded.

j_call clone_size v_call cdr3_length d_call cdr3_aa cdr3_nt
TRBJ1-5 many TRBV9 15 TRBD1 CASSPTGGAGQPQHF TGTGCCAGCAGCCCAACAGGGGGCGCAGGTCAGCCCCAGCATTTT
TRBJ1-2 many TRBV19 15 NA CASSRTPSVGGGYTF TGTGCCAGTAGTAGGACACCCTCCGTTGGCGGTGGCTACACCTTC
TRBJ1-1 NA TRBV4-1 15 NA CASSQEPGPGTEAFF TGCGCCAGCAGCCAAGAGCCAGGCCCAGGCACTGAAGCTTTCTTT
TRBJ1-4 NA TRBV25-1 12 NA CASSESSGKLFF TGTGCCAGCAGTGAATCCTCCGGAAAACTGTTTTTT
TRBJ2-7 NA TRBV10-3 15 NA CAIRDHTGANYEQYF TGTGCCATCAGGGATCACACGGGCGCCAACTACGAGCAGTACTTC
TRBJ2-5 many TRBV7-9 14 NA CASSLERPGPFVYF TGTGCCAGCAGCTTAGAACGACCTGGGCCGTTTGTGTACTTC
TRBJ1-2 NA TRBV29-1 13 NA CSFSGEMDYGYTF TGCAGTTTCTCAGGGGAAATGGACTATGGCTACACCTTC
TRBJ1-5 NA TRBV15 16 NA CATSRSETGRNQPQHF TGTGCCACCAGCAGGTCGGAGACAGGCCGCAATCAGCCCCAGCATTTT
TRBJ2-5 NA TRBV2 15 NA CASSARPARWETQYF TGTGCCAGCAGTGCCCGTCCCGCGAGGTGGGAGACCCAGTACTTC
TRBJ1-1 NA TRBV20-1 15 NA CSARPTTAMNTEAFF TGCAGTGCTAGGCCCACCACAGCTATGAACACTGAAGCTTTCTTT
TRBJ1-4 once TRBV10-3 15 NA CAISESGSGDEKLFF TGTGCCATCAGTGAGTCGGGGTCTGGGGACGAAAAACTGTTTTTT
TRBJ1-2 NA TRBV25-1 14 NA CASSVPEQDYGYTF TGTGCCAGCAGTGTCCCAGAACAGGACTATGGCTACACCTTC
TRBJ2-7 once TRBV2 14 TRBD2 CASSLASGLLEQYF TGTGCCAGCAGTTTGGCATCGGGACTACTCGAGCAGTACTTC
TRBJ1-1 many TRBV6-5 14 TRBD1 CASSYRGQNTEAFF TGTGCCAGCAGTTACAGGGGGCAGAACACTGAAGCTTTCTTT
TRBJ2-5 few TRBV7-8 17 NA CASSPPGPGHKQETQYF TGTGCCAGCAGCCCACCAGGACCGGGACACAAACAAGAGACCCAGTACTTC